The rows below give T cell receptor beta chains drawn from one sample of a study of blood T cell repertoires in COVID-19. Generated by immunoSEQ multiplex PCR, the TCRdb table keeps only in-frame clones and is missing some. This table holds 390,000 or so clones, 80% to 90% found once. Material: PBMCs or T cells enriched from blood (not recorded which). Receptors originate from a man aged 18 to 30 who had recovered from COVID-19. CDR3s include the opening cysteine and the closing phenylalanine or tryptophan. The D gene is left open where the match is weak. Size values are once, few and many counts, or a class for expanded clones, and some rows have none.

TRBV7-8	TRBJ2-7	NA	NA	CASRPIYLYEQYF	TGTGCCAGCAGGCCGATCTACCTCTACGAGCAGTACTTC
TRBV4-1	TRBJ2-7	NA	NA	CASSQALVVKQYF	TGCGCCAGCAGCCAAGCTTTAGTCGTTAAGCAGTACTTC
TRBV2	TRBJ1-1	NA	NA	CASSKDSLEAFF	TGTGCCAGCAGCAAAGACAGCCTTGAAGCTTTCTTT
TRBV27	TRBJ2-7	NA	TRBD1	CALKTGTAIYEQYF	TGTGCTCTGAAGACCGGGACAGCAATTTACGAGCAGTACTTC
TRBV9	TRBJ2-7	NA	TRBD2	CASSVAAGAYEQYF	TGTGCCAGCAGCGTCGCAGCGGGGGCTTACGAGCAGTACTTC
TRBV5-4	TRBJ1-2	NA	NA	CASSQEKDRPNYGYTF	TGTGCCAGCAGCCAGGAAAAAGACAGGCCGAACTATGGCTACACCTTC
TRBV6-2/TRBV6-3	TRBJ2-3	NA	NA	CASSPGSADTQYF	TGTGCCAGCAGTCCCGGCAGCGCAGATACACAGTATTTT
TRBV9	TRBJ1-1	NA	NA	CASSPYRDQGLDTEAFF	TGTGCCAGCAGCCCCTACAGGGACCAGGGGTTAGACACTGAAGCTTTCTTT
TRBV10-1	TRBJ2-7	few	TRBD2	CASSIPSGRSPYEQYF	TGCGCCAGCAGTATACCTAGCGGGAGGTCCCCCTACGAGCAGTACTTC
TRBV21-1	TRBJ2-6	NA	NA	CASSLSGSEGANVLTF	TGTGCCAGCAGCTTATCAGGGTCGGAGGGGGCCAACGTCCTGACTTTC
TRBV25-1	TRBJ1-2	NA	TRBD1	CASSFFQGATNGYTF	TGTGCCAGCAGTTTTTTTCAGGGGGCAACGAATGGCTACACCTTC
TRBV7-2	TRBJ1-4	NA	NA	CASSLVGMGFGVSNEKLFF	TGTGCCAGCAGCTTAGTCGGGATGGGGTTTGGAGTTTCTAATGAAAAACTGTTTTTT
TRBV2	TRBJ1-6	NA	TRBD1	CASSGGTGGSPLHF	TGTGCCAGCAGTGGGGGGACAGGGGGTTCACCCCTCCACTTT
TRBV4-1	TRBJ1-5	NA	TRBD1	CASSRARVDRVDDQPQHF	TGCGCCAGCAGCCGCGCCCGAGTAGACAGGGTGGACGATCAGCCCCAGCATTTT
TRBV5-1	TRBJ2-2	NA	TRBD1	CASSLGQGAVTGELFF	TGCGCCAGCAGCTTGGGACAGGGGGCGGTCACCGGGGAGCTGTTTTTT
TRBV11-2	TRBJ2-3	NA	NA	CASSLLGTSTDTQYF	TGTGCCAGCAGCTTATTGGGGACTAGCACAGATACGCAGTATTTT
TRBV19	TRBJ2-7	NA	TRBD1	CASSTRTGSSYEQYF	TGTGCCAGTAGTACAAGGACAGGGAGCTCCTACGAGCAGTACTTC